This TCR beta chain originates from a study of blood T cells in healthy people across ages. The V gene's germline CDR1 is SGHRS and CDR2 YFSETQ. V lost 4 bases, J lost 5 bases, and 12 bases lay in between. The CDR3 runs 13 residues. The total RNA that was extracted per sample amounted to at least 5 micrograms. The use of a sample-barcoded 5' primer and a J-beta primer mix characterized a second PCR of roughly 6 to 11 cycles. TCRdb redid the calling of the 5' RACE reads with MiXCR, one entry per CDR3 protein. The sample shows 780,000 or so distinct CDR3 sequences, about 25% of them seen only once. This clonotype was found a few times. The same sample was also studied in work on T cells of mothers and their children.

The sequence came from a boy younger than 18 in good health. Sequencing was carried out using blood. The chain couples TRBV5-1 to TRBJ2-5; a possible D gene is TRBD2 (5 bases). The CDR3 nucleotides read TGCGCCAGCAGCGGAGGCCCGGGGGAGACCCAGTACTTC. Translation: CASSGGPGETQYF.